This T cell receptor (beta chain) came from a study of blood T cell repertoires in COVID-19. V lost 0 bases to trimming and J lost 4 bases, with 9 bases between them. This CDR3 has 14 residues. CDR1 and CDR2 from the germline V gene are KGHSH and LQKENI. Using immunoSEQ multiplex PCR, the repertoire was profiled, and TCRdb retains in-frame clones only, with some absent. The table lists about 220,000 clones, 80% to 85% of them singletons. Sequencing was done on a sample of peripheral blood. This sequence joins TRBV18 and TRBJ1-2; D call uncertain. This sequence was found in an older woman with acute or convalescent COVID-19. In DNA, the CDR3 is TGTGCCAGCTCACCACCGAGTGGCGGCTATGGCTACACCTTC. The encoded protein is CASSPPSGGYGYTF.